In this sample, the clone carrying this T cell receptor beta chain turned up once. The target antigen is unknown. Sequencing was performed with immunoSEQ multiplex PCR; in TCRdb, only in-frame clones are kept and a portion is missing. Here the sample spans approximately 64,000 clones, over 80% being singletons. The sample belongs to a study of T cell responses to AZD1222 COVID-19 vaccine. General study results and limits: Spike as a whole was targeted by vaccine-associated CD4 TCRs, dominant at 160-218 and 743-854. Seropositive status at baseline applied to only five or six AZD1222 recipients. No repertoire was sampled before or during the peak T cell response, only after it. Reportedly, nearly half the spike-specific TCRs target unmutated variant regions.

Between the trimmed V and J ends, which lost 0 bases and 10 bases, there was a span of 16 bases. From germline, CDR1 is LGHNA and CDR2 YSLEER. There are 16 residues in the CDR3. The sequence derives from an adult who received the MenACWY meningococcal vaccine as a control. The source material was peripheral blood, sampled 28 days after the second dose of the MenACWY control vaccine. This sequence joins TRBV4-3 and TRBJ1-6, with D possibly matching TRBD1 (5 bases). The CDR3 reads CASSQDRGRVWSPLHF. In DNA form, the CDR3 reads TGCGCCAGCAGCCAAGATCGAGGCAGGGTATGGTCACCCCTCCACTTT.